Listed here is a single T cell receptor beta chain. CDR3 length: 16 amino acids. Germline CDR1 SGHKS, CDR2 YYEKEE (reference sequence). V lost 5 bases, J lost 4 bases, and 18 bases lay in between. The entry originates in a study of blood T cell repertoires in COVID-19. On the study more broadly: COVID-19 samples from acute and convalescent phases originated in the United States, Italy and Spain. Nucleic acid was either cDNA or gDNA, and it came from T cells, B-cell-depleted T cells, or PBMCs.

Source study methods: Cell counts per sample came from amplifying reference gene primers. Using immunoSEQ multiplex PCR, the repertoire was profiled, and TCRdb retains in-frame clones only, with some absent. Clonal size and the V and J genes are those of that table, whereas D and trimming came from the DNA. The sample shows a few hundred thousand clones, about nine tenths of them seen only once. The sequence came from a woman in her 30s with COVID-19, enrolled during active disease. The sample consisted of peripheral blood. The chain has TRBV5-5 and TRBJ2-2, with a possible D match to TRBD1 (6 bases). Here the CDR3 reads CASSREDRGGTGELFF. CDR3 in DNA: TGTGCCAGCAGTCGTGAGGACAGAGGTGGCACCGGGGAGCTGTTTTTT.